One sample yielded the 2 T cell receptor beta chains listed below, sequenced in a study of blood T cell repertoires in COVID-19. The protocol was immunoSEQ multiplex PCR, while the TCRdb copy is restricted to in-frame clones and leaves out a portion. The table shows 200,000 to 250,000 clones, with under 85% occurring only once. Sample: peripheral blood. Every receptor here comes from a woman aged 40 to 50 with active or convalescent COVID-19.

V gene TRBV11-2 combines with J gene TRBJ2-7; the D is unclear. This CDR3 is built from 13 residues. V was clipped by 1 base and J by 2 bases, with 6 bases between them. CDR1 is SGHAT and CDR2 is FQNNGV in the germline V gene. CDR3 DNA: TGTGCCAGCAGCTTAGGACTCACCTACGAGCAGTACTTC. Translating it yields CASSLGLTYEQYF.

The chain is built from TRBV5-1 and TRBJ2-2; 9 bases agree with TRBD1. The ends lost 4 bases at V and 4 bases at J; junction bases unmatched: 2. Germline V CDR1 and CDR2: SGHRS, YFSETQ. This CDR3 is 14 amino acids long. CDR3 sequence reads: CASSRTGVTGELFF. The CDR3 bases are TGCGCCAGCAGCAGGACAGGGGTCACCGGGGAGCTGTTTTTT.